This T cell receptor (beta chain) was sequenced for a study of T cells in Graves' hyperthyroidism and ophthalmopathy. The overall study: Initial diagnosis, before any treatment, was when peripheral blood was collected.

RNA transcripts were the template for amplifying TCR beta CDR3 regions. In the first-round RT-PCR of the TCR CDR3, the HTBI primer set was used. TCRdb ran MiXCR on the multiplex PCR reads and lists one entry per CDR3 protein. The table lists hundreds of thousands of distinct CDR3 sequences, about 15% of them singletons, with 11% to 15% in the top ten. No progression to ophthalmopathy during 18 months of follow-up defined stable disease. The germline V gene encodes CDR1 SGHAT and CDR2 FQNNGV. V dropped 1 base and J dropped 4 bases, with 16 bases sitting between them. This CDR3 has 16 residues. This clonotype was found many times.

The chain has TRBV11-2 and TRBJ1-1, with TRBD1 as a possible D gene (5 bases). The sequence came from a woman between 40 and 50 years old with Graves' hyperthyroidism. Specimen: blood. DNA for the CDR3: TGTGCCAGCAGCTTAGGCTTGGGACCCCAGGGCACTGAAGCTTTCTTT. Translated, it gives CASSLGLGPQGTEAFF.